Sequencing of this TCR beta chain was carried out in a study of vaccination effects on CD4 cells after COVID-19 (dated by TCRdb to the early 2020s). About the investigation overall: Each participant received two doses of an mRNA SARS-CoV-2 vaccine, either BNT162b2 or mRNA-1273. Altogether, around 9 COVID-19 convalescent patients and a few SARS-CoV-2-naive healthy vaccine recipients made up the full study. SARS-CoV-2 spike-specific CD4+ TCR repertoires were compared before and after mRNA vaccination in COVID-19 convalescent patients and in infection-naive vaccine recipients. Pre-vaccine samples were collected from two convalescent patients 16 days and one week before the first dose, corresponding to 142 and 148 days after COVID-19 diagnosis. Cultures from other donors in the study were sequenced with the Oncomine TCR Beta short-read assay on an Illumina iSeq 100.

This clone appeared a few times. Its antigen remains unidentified. The sample holds no much larger clone one base away, and base qualities are not on file. In the ViraFEST assay, PBMC were stimulated with viral peptide pools, and TCR sequencing was then used to find antigen-specific CD4+ T cell clonotypes based on their expansion. After around 11 days of culture, CD4+ T cells were isolated with the EasySep CD4+ T cell isolation kit. Convalescent patients had PCR-confirmed SARS-CoV-2 infection between March and December 2020, before Alpha, Beta and Delta variants emerged in the United States. Each well held 2 million to 2.5 million PBMC cultured in IMDM containing approximately 5.2% human AB serum, roughly 10 IU/ml IL-2 and gentamicin, along with 8 to 10 ug/ml peptides. Half of the culture medium was replaced with fresh IL-2-containing medium on days 3 and 7. Unless noted otherwise, every peptide stimulation condition was cultured in triplicate wells. PBMC were separated from whole blood using Ficoll-Paque Plus gradient centrifugation and were then either cryopreserved at -140C or used fresh. Genomic DNA was extracted from cultured CD4+ T cells with the QIAamp micro DNA kit.

Library prep was done by the immunoSEQ multiplex PCR assay. DNA from the cultured, isolated CD4+ T cells was subjected to TCR beta CDR3 sequencing. The published analysis was carried out like this. The analysis removed non-productive TCR sequences, trimmed reads to the CDR3 region, and retained only CDR3s that were 7 or more amino acids long. The MANAFEST web app was used to identify antigen-specific clonotypes by comparing expansion in peptide wells with expansion in reference cultures. Positive clones required FDR<0.05 expansion versus reference and all other wells, odds ratio above 5, and frequency above 0.1% in two replicate wells. A clonotype was called cross-reactive if it was significantly expanded both in SARS-CoV-2 spike wells and in at least one common cold coronavirus spike condition. CDR3 similarity was assessed by Levenshtein distance using the stringdist R package, and unrooted trees were constructed with ape in R 3.6.1. TCRdb mirrors the immuneACCESS table, restricted to in-frame sequences. Some clones are absent from its copies; in checked studies, under half trace to an unresolved V gene, and the reason for the others is unknown. V, J and clone size reflect that table, while D and trimming were determined from the DNA. This sample lists fewer than 40,000 clones; approximately 72% were detected once. The top ten clonotypes cover less than 35% of the sample.

Taken from cysteine to phenylalanine, the CDR3 has 15 residues. Only CDR3 DNA remains: 45 bases, in frame from the first base. V trim: 1 base; J trim: 7 bases; unmatched bases: 3. The CDR1 and CDR2 encoded by the germline V gene are MGHRA and YSYEKL. The paper as a whole reports these results and caveats: At late post-vaccination timepoints, both infection-induced and vaccine-induced clones showed marked clonal contraction, consistent with waning T cell responses. The study was limited by a small number of convalescent patients, and early post-infection timepoints were lacking. In convalescent patients, the post-vaccine spike-reactive repertoire consisted mainly of new vaccine-induced clones, largely distinct from infection-induced clones.

The source material was CD4+ T cells from PBMCs cultured with a peptide pool, sampled before COVID-19 vaccination. The rearranged chain carries TRBV4-1 and TRBJ2-1, with 11 bases in between that match TRBD2. This sequence originates from a human donor who had a prior SARS-CoV-2 infection. DNA sequence: TGCGCCAGCAGCCAAGGACTAGCGGGATTGAATGAGCAGTTCTTC. Its protein reads: CASSQGLAGLNEQFF.